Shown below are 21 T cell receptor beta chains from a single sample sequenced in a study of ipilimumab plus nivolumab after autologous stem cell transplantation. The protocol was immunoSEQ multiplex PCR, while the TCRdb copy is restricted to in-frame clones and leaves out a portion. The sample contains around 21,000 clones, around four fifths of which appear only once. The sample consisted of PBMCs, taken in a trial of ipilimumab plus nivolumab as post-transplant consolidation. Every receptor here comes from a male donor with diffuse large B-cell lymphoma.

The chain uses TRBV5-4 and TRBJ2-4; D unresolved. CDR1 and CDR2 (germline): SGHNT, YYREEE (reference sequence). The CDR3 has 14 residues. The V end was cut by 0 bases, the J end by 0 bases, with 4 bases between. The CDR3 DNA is TGTGCCAGCAGCTTGGATCTAGCCAAAAACATTCAGTACTTC. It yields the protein CASSLDLAKNIQYF.

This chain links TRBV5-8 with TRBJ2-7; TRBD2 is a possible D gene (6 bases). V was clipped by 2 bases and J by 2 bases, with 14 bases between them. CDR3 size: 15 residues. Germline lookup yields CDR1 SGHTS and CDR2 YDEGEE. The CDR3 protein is CASSFGPRGPYEQYF. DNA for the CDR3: TGTGCCAGCAGCTTTGGCCCGCGGGGACCCTACGAGCAGTACTTC.

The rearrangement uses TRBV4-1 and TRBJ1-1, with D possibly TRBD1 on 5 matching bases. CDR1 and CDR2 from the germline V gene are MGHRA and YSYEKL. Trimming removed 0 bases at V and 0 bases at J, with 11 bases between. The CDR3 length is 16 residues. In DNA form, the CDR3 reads TGCGCCAGCAGCCAAGATAGTGGGGGATTGAACACTGAAGCTTTCTTT. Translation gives CASSQDSGGLNTEAFF.

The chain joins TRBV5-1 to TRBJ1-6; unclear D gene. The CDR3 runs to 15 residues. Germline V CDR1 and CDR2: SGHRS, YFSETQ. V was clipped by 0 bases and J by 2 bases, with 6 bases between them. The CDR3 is CASSLVGAYNSPLHF. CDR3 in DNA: TGCGCCAGCAGCTTGGTTGGGGCCTATAATTCACCCCTCCACTTT. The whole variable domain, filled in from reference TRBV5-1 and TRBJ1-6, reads KAGVTQTPRYLIKTRGQQVTLSCSPISGHRSVSWYQQTPGQGLQFLFEYFSETQRNKGNFPGRFSGRQFSNSRSEMNVSTLELGDSALYLCASSLVGAYNSPLHFGNGTRLTVT.

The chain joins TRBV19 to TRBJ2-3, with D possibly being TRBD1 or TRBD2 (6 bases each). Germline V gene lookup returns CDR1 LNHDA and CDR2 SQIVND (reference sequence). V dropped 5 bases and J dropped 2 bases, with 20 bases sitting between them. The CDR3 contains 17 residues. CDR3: CASSFLPGAINTDTQYF. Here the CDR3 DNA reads TGTGCCAGTAGTTTCCTCCCGGGGGCCATCAACACAGATACGCAGTATTTT.

CDR3 bases: TGTGCCAGCTCAGGATCATCAGGGCAAGGATTCACTGAAGCTTTCTTT. This sequence encodes CASSGSSGQGFTEAFF. The chain combines TRBV18 with TRBJ1-1, with a possible D match to TRBD1 (5 bases). V was cut by 5 bases and J by 4 bases, with 20 bases left in between. This CDR3 comprises 16 residues. Germline values: CDR1 KGHSH, CDR2 LQKENI.

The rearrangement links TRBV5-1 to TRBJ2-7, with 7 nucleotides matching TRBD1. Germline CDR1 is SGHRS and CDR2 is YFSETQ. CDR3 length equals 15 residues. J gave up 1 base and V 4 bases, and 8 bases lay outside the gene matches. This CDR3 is CASSLDRVGSYEQYF. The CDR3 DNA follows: TGCGCCAGCAGCCTAGACAGGGTCGGTTCCTACGAGCAGTACTTC. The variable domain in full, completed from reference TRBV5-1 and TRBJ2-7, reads KAGVTQTPRYLIKTRGQQVTLSCSPISGHRSVSWYQQTPGQGLQFLFEYFSETQRNKGNFPGRFSGRQFSNSRSEMNVSTLELGDSALYLCASSLDRVGSYEQYFGPGTRLTVT.

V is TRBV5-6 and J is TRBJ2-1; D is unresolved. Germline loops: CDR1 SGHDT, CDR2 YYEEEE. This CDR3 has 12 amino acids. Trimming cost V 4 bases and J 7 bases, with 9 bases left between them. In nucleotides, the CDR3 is TGTGCCAGCAGCCAATGGAGTAATGAGCAGTTCTTC. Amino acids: CASSQWSNEQFF.

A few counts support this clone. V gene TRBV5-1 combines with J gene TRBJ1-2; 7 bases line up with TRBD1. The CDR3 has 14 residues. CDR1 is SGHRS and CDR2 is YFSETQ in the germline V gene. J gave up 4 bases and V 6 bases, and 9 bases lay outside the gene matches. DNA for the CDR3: TGCGCCAGCACCGCGACGACAGGGACCTATGGCTACACCTTC. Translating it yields CASTATTGTYGYTF.

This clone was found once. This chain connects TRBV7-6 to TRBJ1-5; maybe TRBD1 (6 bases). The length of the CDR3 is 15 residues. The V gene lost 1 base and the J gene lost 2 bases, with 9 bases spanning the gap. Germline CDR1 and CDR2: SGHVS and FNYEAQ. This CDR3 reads CASSLESGGNQPQHF. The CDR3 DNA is TGTGCCAGCAGCTTAGAGTCAGGGGGCAATCAGCCCCAGCATTTT.

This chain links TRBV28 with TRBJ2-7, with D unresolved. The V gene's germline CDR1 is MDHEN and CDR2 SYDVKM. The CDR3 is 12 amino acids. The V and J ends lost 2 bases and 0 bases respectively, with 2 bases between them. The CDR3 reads CASSLTSYEQYF. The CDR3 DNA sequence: TGTGCCAGCAGTTTAACCTCCTACGAGCAGTACTTC.

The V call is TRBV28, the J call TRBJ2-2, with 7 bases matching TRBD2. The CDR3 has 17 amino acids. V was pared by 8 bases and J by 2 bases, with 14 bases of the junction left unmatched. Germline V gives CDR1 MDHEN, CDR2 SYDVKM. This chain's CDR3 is CASGYSPGLRNTGELFF. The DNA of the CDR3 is TGTGCCAGCGGTTACTCACCGGGACTACGAAACACCGGGGAGCTGTTTTTT.

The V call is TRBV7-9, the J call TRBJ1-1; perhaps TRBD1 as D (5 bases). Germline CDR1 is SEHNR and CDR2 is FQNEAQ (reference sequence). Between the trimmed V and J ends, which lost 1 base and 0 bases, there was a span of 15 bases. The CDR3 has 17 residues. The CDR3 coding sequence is TGTGCCAGCAGCTTAGGGACATCGGCGTACATGAACACTGAAGCTTTCTTT. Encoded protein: CASSLGTSAYMNTEAFF.

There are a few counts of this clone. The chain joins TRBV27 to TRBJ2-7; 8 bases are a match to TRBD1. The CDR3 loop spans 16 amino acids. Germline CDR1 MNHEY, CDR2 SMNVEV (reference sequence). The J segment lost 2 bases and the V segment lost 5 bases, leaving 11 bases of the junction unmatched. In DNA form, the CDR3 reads TGTGCCAGCAGTCCACGGACAGGGATATTTACCTACGAGCAGTACTTC. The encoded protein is CASSPRTGIFTYEQYF.

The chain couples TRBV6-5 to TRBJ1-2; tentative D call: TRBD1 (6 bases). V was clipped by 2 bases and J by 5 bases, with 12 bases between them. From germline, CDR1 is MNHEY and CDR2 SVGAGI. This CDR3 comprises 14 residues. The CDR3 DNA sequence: TGTGCCAGCAGTTACGATGGGGGCCTATATGGCTACACCTTC. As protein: CASSYDGGLYGYTF.

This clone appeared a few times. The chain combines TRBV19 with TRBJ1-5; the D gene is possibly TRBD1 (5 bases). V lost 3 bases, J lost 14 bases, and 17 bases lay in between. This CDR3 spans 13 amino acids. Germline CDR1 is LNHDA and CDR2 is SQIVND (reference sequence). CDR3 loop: CASSMLPGAREHF. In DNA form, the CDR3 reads TGTGCCAGTAGTATGCTCCCGGGAGCCAGGGAGCATTTT.

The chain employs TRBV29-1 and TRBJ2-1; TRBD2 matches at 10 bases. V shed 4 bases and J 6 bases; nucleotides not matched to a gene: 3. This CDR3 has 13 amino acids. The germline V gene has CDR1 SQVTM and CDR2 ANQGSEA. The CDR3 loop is CSVASGGGNEQFF. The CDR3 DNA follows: TGCAGCGTTGCCAGCGGGGGGGGCAATGAGCAGTTCTTC.

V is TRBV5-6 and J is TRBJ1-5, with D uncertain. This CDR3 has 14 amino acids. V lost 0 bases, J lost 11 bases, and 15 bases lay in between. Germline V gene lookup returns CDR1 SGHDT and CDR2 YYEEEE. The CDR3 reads CASSLADREATQHF. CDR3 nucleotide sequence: TGTGCCAGCAGCTTGGCGGACCGAGAAGCGACCCAGCATTTT.

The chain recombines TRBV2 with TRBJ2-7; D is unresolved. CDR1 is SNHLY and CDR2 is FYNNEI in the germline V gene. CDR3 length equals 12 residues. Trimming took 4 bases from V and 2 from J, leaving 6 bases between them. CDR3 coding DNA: TGTGCCAGCAGTGTGGAAGCCTACGAGCAGTACTTC. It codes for CASSVEAYEQYF.

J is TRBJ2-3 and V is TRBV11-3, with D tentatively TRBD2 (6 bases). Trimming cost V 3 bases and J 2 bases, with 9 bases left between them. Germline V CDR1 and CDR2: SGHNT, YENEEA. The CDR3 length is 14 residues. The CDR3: CASSLGGDTDTQYF. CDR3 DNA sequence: TGTGCCAGCAGCTTGGGCGGGGACACAGATACGCAGTATTTT.

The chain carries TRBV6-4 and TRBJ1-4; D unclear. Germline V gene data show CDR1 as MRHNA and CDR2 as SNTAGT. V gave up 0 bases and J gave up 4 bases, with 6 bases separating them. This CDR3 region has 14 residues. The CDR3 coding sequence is TGTGCCAGCAGTGACTCGAGGGTTAATGAAAAACTGTTTTTT. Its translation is CASSDSRVNEKLFF.